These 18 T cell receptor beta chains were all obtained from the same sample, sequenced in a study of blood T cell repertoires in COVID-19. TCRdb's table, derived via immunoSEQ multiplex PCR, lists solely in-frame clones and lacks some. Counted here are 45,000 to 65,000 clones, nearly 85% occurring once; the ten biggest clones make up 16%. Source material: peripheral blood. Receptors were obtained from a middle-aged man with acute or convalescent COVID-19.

In nucleotides, the CDR3 is TGTGCCACCAGCAGAGAGTCTTTCGCAGGGATAGGCACAGATACGCAGTATTTT. Encoded protein: CATSRESFAGIGTDTQYF. The V call is TRBV15, the J call TRBJ2-3; D possibly corresponds to TRBD1 (5 bases). CDR3 length equals 18 residues. Germline lookup yields CDR1 LNHNV and CDR2 YYDKDF (reference sequence). Trimming left V 0 bases short and J 1 base short, with 17 bases between.

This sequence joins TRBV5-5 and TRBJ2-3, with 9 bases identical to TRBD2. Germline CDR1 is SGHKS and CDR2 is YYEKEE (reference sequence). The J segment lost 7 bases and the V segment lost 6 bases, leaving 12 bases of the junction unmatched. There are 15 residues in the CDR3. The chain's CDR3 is CASNNPSGVSYTQYF. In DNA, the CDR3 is TGTGCCAGCAACAACCCTAGCGGGGTGTCTTATACGCAGTATTTT.

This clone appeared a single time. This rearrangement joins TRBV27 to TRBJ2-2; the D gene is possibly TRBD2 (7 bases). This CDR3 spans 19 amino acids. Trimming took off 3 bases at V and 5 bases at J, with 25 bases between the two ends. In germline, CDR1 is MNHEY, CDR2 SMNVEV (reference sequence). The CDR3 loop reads CASSFRLGGQLSSTGELFF. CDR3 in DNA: TGTGCCAGCAGTTTTCGGTTGGGGGGGCAGCTAAGTAGTACCGGGGAGCTGTTTTTT.

The CDR3 DNA is TGCGCCAGCAGCTTGGGCGGGAGGAGCAATGAGCAGTTCTTC. Translating gives CASSLGGRSNEQFF. The V and J genes are TRBV5-1 and TRBJ2-1; TRBD2 agrees at 8 bases. After removal of 0 bases from V and 6 bases from J, the junction contained 2 bases not matched to a gene. CDR1 SGHRS and CDR2 YFSETQ come from the germline V gene. CDR3 length: 14 residues.

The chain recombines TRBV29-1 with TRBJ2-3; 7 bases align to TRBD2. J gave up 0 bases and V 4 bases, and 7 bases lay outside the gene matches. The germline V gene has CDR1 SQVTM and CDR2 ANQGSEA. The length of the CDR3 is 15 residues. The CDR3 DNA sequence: TGCAGCGTTGGTCCGGCACTAGCGAGCACAGATACGCAGTATTTT. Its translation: CSVGPALASTDTQYF.

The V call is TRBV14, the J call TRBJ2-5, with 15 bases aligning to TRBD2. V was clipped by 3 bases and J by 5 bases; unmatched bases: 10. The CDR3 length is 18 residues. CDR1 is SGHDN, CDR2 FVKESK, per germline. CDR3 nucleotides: TGTGCCAGCAGCCAGGAATGGACTAGCGGGGGGGCCCGGGAGACCCAGTACTTC. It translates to CASSQEWTSGGARETQYF. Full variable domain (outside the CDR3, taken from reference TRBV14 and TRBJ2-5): EAGVTQFPSHSVIEKGQTVTLRCDPISGHDNLYWYRRVMGKEIKFLLHFVKESKQDESGMPNNRFLAERTGGTYSTLKVQPAELEDSGVYFCASSQEWTSGGARETQYFGPGTRLLVL.

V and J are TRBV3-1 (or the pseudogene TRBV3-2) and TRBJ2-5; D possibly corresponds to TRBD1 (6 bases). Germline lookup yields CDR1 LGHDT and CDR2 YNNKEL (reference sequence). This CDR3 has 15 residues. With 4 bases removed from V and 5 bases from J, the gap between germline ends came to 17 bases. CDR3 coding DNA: TGTGCCAGCAGCCTCAGGGGACCTTCAGGGGAGACCCAGTACTTC. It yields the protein CASSLRGPSGETQYF.

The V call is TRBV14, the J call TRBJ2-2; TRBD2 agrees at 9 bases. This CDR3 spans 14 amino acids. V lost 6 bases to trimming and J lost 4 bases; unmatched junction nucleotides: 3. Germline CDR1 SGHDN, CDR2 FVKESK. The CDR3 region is CASRVAGVTGELFF. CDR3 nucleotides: TGTGCCAGCAGGGTAGCGGGAGTCACCGGGGAGCTGTTTTTT.

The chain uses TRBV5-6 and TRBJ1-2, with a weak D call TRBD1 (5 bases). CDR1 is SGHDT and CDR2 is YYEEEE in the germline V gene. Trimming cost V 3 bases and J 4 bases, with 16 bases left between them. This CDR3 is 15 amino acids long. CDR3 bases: TGTGCCAGCAGCTACCGACAGTTGAAGGTCTATGGCTACACCTTC. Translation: CASSYRQLKVYGYTF.

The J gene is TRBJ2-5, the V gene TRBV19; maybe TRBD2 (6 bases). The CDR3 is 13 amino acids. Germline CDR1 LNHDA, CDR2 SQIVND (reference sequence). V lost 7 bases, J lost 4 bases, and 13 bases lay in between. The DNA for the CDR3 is TGTGCCAGTAATCGAGGAGGGAGAGAGACCCAGTACTTC. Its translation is CASNRGGRETQYF.

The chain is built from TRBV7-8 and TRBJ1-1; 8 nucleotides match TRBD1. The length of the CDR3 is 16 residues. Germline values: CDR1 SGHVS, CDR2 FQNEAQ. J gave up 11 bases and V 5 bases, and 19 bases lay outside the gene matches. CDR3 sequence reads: CASSPWTGWVTMSAFF. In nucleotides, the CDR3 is TGTGCCAGCAGCCCCTGGACAGGGTGGGTTACTATGTCGGCTTTCTTT. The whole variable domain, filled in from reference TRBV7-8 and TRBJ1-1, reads GAGVSQSPRYKVAKRGQDVALRCDPISGHVSLFWYQQALGQGPEFLTYFQNEAQLDKSGLPSDRFFAERPEGSVSTLKIQRTQQEDSAVYLCASSPWTGWVTMSAFFGQGTRLTVV.

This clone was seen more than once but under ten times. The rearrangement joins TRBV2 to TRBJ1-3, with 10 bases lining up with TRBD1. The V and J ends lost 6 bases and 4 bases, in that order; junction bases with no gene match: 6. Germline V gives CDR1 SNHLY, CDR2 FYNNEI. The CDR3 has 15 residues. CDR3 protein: CASRVLGQGGNTIYF. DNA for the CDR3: TGTGCCAGCAGGGTCCTGGGACAGGGGGGAAACACCATATATTTT. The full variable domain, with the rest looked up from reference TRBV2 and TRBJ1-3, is EPEVTQTPSHQVTQMGQEVILRCVPISNHLYFYWYRQILGQKVEFLVSFYNNEISEKSEIFDDQFSVERPDGSNFTLKIRSTKLEDSAMYFCASRVLGQGGNTIYFGEGSWLTVV.

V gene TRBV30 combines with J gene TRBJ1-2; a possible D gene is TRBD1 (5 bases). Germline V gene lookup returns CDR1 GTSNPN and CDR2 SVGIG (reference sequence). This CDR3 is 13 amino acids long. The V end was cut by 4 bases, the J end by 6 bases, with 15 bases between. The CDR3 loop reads CAWMGLVGDGYTF. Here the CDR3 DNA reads TGTGCCTGGATGGGGCTAGTAGGGGATGGCTACACCTTC.

CDR3 sequence: CASSIVHGNTIYF. The CDR3 coding sequence is TGTGCCAGTAGTATAGTACACGGAAACACCATATATTTT. The chain is built from TRBV19 and TRBJ1-3; D call uncertain. CDR1 LNHDA and CDR2 SQIVND come from the germline V gene (reference sequence). The CDR3 extends over 13 amino acids. V was cut by 1 base and J by 4 bases, with 5 bases left in between.

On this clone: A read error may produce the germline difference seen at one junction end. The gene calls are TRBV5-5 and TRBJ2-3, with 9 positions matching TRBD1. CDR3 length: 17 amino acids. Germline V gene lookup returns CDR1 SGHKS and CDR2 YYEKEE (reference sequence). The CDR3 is CASSPKQGARNTDAQYF. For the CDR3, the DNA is TGTGCCAGCAGCCCCAAACAGGGGGCGCGGAACACAGATGCGCAGTATTTT.

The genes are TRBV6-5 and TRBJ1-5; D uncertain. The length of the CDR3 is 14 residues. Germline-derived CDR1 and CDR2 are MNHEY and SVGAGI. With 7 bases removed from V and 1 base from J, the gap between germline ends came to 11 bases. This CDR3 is CASNGGLSNQPQHF. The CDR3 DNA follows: TGTGCCAGCAACGGAGGTTTAAGCAATCAGCCCCAGCATTTT.

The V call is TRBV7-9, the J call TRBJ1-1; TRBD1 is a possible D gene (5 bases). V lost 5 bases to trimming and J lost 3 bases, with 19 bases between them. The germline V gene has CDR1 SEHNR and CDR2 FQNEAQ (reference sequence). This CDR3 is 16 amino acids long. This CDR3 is CASSPGGWGRDTEAFF. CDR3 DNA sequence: TGTGCCAGCAGCCCCGGGGGTTGGGGCAGGGACACTGAAGCTTTCTTT. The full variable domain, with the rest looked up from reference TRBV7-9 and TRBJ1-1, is DTGVSQNPRHKITKRGQNVTFRCDPISEHNRLYWYRQTLGQGPEFLTYFQNEAQLEKSRLLSDRFSAERPKGSFSTLEIQRTEQGDSAMYLCASSPGGWGRDTEAFFGQGTRLTVV.

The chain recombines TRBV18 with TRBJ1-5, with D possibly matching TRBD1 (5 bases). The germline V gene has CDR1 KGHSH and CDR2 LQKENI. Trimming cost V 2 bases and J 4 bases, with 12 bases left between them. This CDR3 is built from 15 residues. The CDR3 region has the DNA TGTGCCAGCTCACCATTCGGGGGTGAAAATCAGCCCCAGCATTTT. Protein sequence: CASSPFGGENQPQHF.